Presented here are 5 T cell receptor beta chains from one specimen sequenced in a study of ipilimumab plus nivolumab after autologous stem cell transplantation. Produced via immunoSEQ multiplex PCR; TCRdb's table is partial and in-frame only. The data contain 22,000 or so clones, 74% of them seen just once; the ten biggest clones take up around a quarter. This sample comprised PBMCs, obtained in a trial of ipilimumab plus nivolumab as post-transplant consolidation. These receptors were collected from a male donor with diffuse large B-cell lymphoma.

The table lists this clone with a few counts. V is TRBV19 and J is TRBJ2-7; the D gene is possibly TRBD2 (6 bases). Trimming took off 7 bases at V and 7 bases at J, with 20 bases between the two ends. Germline-derived CDR1 and CDR2 are LNHDA and SQIVND (reference sequence). This CDR3 has 14 residues. The CDR3 region has the DNA TGTGCCAGTAAAATGGCGGGGAGGTCTAATGAGCAGTACTTC. Amino acid sequence: CASKMAGRSNEQYF.

The chain joins TRBV10-3 to TRBJ2-7; 9 bases map to TRBD2. CDR3 length: 15 amino acids. Germline CDR1 ENHRY, CDR2 SYGVKD. V was clipped by 4 bases and J by 6 bases; unmatched bases: 10. Here the CDR3 reads CAISGVAGVTAEQYF. CDR3 nucleotide sequence: TGTGCCATCAGTGGCGTAGCGGGAGTTACCGCCGAGCAGTACTTC.

J is TRBJ1-5 and V is TRBV29-1, with a weak D call TRBD1 (5 bases). Trimming took 5 bases from V and 0 from J, leaving 8 bases between them. The CDR3 sequence is 13 residues long. CDR1 and CDR2 from the germline V gene are SQVTM and ANQGSEA. CDR3 region: CSVSTDSNQPQHF. As DNA, the CDR3 is TGCAGCGTTTCGACAGATAGCAATCAGCCCCAGCATTTT.

This clone was recorded once. V usage is TRBV29-1 and J usage is TRBJ2-2; the match to TRBD2 covers 8 bases. The CDR3 length is 15 residues. Per germline, CDR1 SQVTM and CDR2 ANQGSEA. Trimming removed 5 bases from V and 5 bases from J; junction bases left unmatched: 10. The CDR3 DNA is TGCAGCGTTCGGGGGAGCGGGAGCGGGACCGGGGAGCTGTTTTTT. Translating it yields CSVRGSGSGTGELFF.

In the case of this clone: One end of the junction is discordant with germline, which a read error may explain. CDR3 DNA: TGTGCCATCAGTGAGGGGGACACCTTTTCTTCAGCCCTCCACTTT. Its protein product is CAISEGDTFSSALHF. V usage is TRBV10-3 and J usage is TRBJ1-6; a possible D gene is TRBD1 (6 bases). The CDR3 contains 15 residues. Germline CDR1 reads ENHRY; CDR2 reads SYGVKD.